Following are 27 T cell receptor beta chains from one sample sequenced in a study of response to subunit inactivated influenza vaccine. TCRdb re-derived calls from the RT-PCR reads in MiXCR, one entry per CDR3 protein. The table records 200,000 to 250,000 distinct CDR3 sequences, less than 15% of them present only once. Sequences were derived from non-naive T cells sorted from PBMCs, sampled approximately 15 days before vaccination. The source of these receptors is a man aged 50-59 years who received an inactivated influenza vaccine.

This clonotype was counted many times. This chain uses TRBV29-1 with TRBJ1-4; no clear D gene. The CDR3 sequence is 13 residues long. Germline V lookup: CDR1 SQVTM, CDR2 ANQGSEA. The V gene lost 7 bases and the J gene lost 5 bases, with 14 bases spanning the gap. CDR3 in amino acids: CSAGNSLNEKLFF. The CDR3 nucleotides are TGCAGCGCCGGGAACAGCCTGAATGAAAAACTGTTTTTT.

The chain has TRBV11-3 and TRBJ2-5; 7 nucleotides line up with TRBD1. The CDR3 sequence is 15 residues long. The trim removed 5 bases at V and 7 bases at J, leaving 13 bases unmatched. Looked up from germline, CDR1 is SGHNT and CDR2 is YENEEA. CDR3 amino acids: CASSPGTAVGGTQYF. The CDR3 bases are TGTGCCAGCAGCCCCGGGACAGCCGTAGGGGGGACCCAGTACTTC.

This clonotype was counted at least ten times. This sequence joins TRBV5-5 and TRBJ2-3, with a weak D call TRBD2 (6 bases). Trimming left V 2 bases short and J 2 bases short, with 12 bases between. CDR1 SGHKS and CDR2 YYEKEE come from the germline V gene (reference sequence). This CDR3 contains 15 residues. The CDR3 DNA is TGTGCCAGCAGCTTTAGCGGAGCCCCCACAGATACGCAGTATTTT. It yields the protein CASSFSGAPTDTQYF.

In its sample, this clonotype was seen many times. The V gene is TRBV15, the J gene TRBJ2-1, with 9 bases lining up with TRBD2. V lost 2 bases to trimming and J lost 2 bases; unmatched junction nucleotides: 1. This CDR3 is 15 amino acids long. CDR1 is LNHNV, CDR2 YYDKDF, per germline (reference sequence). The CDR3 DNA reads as TGTGCCACCAGCAGACTAGCGGGGACCTACAATGAGCAGTTCTTC. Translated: CATSRLAGTYNEQFF.

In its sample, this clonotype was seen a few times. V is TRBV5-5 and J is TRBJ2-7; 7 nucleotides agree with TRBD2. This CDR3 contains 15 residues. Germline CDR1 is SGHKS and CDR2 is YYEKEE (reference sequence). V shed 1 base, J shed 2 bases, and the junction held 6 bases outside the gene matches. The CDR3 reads CASSLRAGATYEQYF. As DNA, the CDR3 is TGTGCCAGCAGCTTGAGGGCGGGAGCGACCTACGAGCAGTACTTC. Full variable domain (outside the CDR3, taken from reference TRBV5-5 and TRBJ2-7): DAGVTQSPTHLIKTRGQQVTLRCSPISGHKSVSWYQQVLGQGPQFIFQYYEKEERGRGNFPDRFSARQFPNYSSELNVNALLLGDSALYLCASSLRAGATYEQYFGPGTRLTVT.

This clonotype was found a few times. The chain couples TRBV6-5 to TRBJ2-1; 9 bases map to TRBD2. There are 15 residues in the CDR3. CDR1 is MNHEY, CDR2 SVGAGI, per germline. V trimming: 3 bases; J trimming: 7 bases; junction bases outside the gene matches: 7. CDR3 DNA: TGTGCCAGCAGTTATAGTGGGGGACTAGCAAATGAGCAGTTCTTC. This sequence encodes CASSYSGGLANEQFF.

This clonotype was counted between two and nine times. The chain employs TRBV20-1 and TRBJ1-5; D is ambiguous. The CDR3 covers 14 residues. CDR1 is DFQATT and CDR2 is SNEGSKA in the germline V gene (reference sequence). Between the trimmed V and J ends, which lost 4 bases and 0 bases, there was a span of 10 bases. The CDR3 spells CSAKATYSNQPQHF. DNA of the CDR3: TGCAGTGCTAAAGCCACTTATAGCAATCAGCCCCAGCATTTT.

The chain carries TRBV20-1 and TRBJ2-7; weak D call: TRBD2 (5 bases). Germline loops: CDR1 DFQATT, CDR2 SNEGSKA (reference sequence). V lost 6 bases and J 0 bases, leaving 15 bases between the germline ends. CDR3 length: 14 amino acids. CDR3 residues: CSAIPGSGSYEQYF. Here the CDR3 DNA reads TGCAGTGCGATTCCCGGCAGCGGCTCCTACGAGCAGTACTTC.

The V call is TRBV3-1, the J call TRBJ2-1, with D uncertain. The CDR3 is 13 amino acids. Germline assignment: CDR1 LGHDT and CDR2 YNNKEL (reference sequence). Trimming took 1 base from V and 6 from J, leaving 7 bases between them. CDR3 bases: TGTGCCAGCAGCCAAGTTCTTAGCAATGAGCAGTTCTTC. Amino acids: CASSQVLSNEQFF.

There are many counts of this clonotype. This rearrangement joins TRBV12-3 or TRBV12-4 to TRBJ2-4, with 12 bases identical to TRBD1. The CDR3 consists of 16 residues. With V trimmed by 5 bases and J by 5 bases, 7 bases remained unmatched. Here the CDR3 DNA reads TGTGCCAGCAGTCGCCGGGACAGGGGGCGCGAAAACATTCAGTACTTC. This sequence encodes CASSRRDRGRENIQYF.

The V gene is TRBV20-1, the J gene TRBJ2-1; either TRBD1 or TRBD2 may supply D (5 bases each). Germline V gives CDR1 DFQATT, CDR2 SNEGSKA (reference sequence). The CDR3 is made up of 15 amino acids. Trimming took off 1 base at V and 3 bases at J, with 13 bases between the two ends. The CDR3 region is CSARVIGTFYNEQFF. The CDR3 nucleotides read TGCAGTGCTAGAGTAATCGGGACCTTCTACAATGAGCAGTTCTTC.

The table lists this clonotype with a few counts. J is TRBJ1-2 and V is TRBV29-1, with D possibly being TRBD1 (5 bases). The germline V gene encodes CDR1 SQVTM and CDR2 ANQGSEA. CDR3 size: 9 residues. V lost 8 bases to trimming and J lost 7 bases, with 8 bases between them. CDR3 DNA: TGCAGCCCCGGGGGTGGCTACACCTTC. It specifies CSPGGGYTF.

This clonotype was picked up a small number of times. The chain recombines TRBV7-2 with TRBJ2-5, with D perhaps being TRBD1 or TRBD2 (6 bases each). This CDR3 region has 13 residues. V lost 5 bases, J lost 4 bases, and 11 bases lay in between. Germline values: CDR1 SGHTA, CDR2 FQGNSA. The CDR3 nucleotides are TGTGCCAGCAGCAGGGGGGAATTAGAGACCCAGTACTTC. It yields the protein CASSRGELETQYF.

Written as DNA, the CDR3 is TGTGCCAGCAGCTTGGTTCCGTCTGAGACTAGCGGGAAAGCGCGGTTCTTC. Amino acid sequence: CASSLVPSETSGKARFF. The rearrangement links TRBV5-5 to TRBJ2-1; 11 nucleotides agree with TRBD2. V was pared by 0 bases and J by 15 bases, with 17 bases of the junction left unmatched. The CDR3 spans 17 residues. CDR1 is SGHKS, CDR2 YYEKEE, per germline (reference sequence).

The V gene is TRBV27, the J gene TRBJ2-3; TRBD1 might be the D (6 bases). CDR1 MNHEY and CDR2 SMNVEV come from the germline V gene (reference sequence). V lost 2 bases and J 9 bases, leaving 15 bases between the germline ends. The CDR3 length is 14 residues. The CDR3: CASSLREPTGTQYF. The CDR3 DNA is TGTGCCAGCAGTTTAAGAGAACCCACAGGGACGCAGTATTTT.

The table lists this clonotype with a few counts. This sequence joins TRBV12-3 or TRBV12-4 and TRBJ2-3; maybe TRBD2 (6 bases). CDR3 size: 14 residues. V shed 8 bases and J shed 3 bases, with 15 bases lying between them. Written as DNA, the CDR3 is TGTGCCAGCGGGCCAGCGGGCGGGACAGATACGCAGTATTTT. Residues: CASGPAGGTDTQYF.

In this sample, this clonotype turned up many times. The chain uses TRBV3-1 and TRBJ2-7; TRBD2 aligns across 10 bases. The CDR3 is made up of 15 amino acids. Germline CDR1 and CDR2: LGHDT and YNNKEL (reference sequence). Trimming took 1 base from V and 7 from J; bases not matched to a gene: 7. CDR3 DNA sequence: TGTGCCAGCAGCCAAGTGCTAGCGGGAGTAAAGGAGCAGTACTTC. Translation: CASSQVLAGVKEQYF.

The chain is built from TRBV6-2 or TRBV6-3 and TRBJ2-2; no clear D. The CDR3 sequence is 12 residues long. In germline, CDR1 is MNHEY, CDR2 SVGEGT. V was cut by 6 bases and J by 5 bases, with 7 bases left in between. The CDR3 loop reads CASSHGTGELFF. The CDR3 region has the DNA TGTGCCAGCAGCCACGGGACCGGGGAGCTGTTTTTT.

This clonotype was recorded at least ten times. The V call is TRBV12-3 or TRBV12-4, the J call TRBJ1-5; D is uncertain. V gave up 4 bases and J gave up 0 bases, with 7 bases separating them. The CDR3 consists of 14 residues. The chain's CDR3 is CASSSSLSNQPQHF. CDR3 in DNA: TGTGCCAGCAGTTCATCTCTTAGCAATCAGCCCCAGCATTTT.

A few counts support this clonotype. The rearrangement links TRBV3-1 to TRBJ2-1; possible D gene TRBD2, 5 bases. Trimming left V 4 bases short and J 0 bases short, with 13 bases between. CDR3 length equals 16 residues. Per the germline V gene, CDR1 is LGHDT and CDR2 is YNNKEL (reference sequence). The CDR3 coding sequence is TGTGCCAGCAGCCGGGAGCTGATCAGCTCCTACAATGAGCAGTTCTTC. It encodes CASSRELISSYNEQFF.

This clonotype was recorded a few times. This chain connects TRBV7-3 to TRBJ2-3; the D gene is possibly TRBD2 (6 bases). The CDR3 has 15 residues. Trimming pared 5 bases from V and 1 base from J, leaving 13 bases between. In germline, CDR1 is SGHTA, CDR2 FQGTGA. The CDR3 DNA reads TGTGCCAGCAGCCTAAGCGGAGGGCGCACAGATACGCAGTATTTT. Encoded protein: CASSLSGGRTDTQYF. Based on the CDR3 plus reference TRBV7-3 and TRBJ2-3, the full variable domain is GAGVSQTPSNKVTEKGKYVELRCDPISGHTALYWYRQSLGQGPEFLIYFQGTGAADDSGLPNDRFFAVRPEGSVSTLKIQRTERGDSAVYLCASSLSGGRTDTQYFGPGTRLTVL.

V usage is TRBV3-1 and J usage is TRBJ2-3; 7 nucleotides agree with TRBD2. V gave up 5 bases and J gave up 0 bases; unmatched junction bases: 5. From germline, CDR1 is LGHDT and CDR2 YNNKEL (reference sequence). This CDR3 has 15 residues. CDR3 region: CASSKAGYSTDTQYF. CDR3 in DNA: TGTGCCAGCAGCAAAGCGGGATATAGCACAGATACGCAGTATTTT.

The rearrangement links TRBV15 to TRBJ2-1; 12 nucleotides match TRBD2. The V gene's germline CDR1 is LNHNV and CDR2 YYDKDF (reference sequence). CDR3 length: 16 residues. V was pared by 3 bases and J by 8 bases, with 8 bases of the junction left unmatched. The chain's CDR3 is CATSRSLAGGQDEQFF. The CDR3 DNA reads TGTGCCACCAGCAGGAGCCTAGCGGGGGGGCAAGATGAGCAGTTCTTC.

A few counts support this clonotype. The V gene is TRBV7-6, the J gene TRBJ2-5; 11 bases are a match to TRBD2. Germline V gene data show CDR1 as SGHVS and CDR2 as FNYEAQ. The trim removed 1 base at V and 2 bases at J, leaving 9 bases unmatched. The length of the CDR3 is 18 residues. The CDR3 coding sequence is TGTGCCAGCAGCTTAGGTCTAGCGGGGGGTACGGTTCAAGAGACCCAGTACTTC. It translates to CASSLGLAGGTVQETQYF. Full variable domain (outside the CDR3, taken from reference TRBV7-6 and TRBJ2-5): GAGVSQSPRYKVTKRGQDVALRCDPISGHVSLYWYRQALGQGPEFLTYFNYEAQQDKSGLPNDRFSAERPEGSISTLTIQRTEQRDSAMYRCASSLGLAGGTVQETQYFGPGTRLLVL.

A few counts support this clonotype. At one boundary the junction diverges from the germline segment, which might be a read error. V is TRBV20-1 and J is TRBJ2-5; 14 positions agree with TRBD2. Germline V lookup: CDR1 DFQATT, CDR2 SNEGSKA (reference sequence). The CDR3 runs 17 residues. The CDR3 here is CCARDRRLAGGQETQYF. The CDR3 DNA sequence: TGCTGTGCTAGAGATCGAAGACTAGCGGGGGGGCAAGAGACCCAGTACTTC.

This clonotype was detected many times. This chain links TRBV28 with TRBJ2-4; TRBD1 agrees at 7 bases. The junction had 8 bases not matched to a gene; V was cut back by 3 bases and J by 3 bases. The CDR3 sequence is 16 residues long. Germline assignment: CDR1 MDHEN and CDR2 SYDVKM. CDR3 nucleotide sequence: TGTGCCAGCAGTTTCTCAGGACAGGTCGACAAAAACATTCAGTACTTC. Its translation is CASSFSGQVDKNIQYF.

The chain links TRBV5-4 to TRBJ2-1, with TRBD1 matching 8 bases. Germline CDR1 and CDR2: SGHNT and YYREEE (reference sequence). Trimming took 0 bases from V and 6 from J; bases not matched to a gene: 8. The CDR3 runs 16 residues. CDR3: CASSLGGQGVVNEQFF. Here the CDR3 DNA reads TGTGCCAGCAGCTTGGGAGGACAGGGAGTCGTCAATGAGCAGTTCTTC.